The 18 T cell receptor beta chains listed next were all sequenced from one sample in a study of blood T cell repertoires in COVID-19. The protocol was immunoSEQ multiplex PCR, while the TCRdb copy is restricted to in-frame clones and leaves out a portion. The sample records about 69,000 clones, approximately 83% being singletons. Sequences were obtained from peripheral blood. These TCRs come from a man aged 35-49 years with COVID-19, enrolled during active disease.

This chain connects TRBV23-1 to TRBJ2-7; TRBD1 agrees at 9 bases. TRBV23-1 is an open reading frame whose function is uncertain. Trimming at V came to 11 bases and at J to 6 bases, leaving 8 bases not matched to a gene. The CDR3 totals 12 residues. The CDR3 DNA reads TGCGCCGGGGGACAGGGCAGTTCCGAGCAGTACTTC. Residues: CAGGQGSSEQYF.

The rearrangement uses TRBV29-1 and TRBJ2-5; tentative D call: TRBD2 (6 bases). Looked up from germline, CDR1 is SQVTM and CDR2 is ANQGSEA. Trimming stripped 5 bases from V and 9 bases from J, with 16 bases between. The CDR3 length is 12 residues. CDR3 loop: CSVSGGAQSQYF. CDR3 in DNA: TGCAGCGTTTCCGGCGGGGCCCAGTCCCAGTACTTC.

The rearrangement joins TRBV4-1 to TRBJ1-2; D unclear. The V and J ends lost 2 bases and 4 bases respectively, with 17 bases between them. The CDR3 consists of 16 residues. Germline CDR1 is MGHRA and CDR2 is YSYEKL. CDR3 loop: CASSQPPIRGFYGYTF. DNA of the CDR3: TGCGCCAGCAGCCAACCCCCAATCCGGGGTTTCTATGGCTACACCTTC.

The J gene is TRBJ1-1, the V gene TRBV3-1 (or the pseudogene TRBV3-2), with 10 bases lining up with TRBD1. This CDR3 region has 14 residues. Losses at the gene ends were 5 bases for V and 4 bases for J; bases not matched to a gene: 4. Germline CDR1 reads LGHDT; CDR2 reads YNNKEL (reference sequence). This CDR3 reads CASSGTGEGTEAFF. The CDR3 DNA reads as TGTGCCAGCAGCGGGACAGGGGAAGGCACTGAAGCTTTCTTT.

This clone was found once. This sequence joins TRBV5-1 and TRBJ1-1, with 7 bases identical to TRBD1. The CDR3 contains 14 residues. V lost 4 bases, J lost 12 bases, and 15 bases stayed unmatched. Germline values: CDR1 SGHRS, CDR2 YFSETQ. CDR3 sequence reads: CASSDVGRGQRSFF. The DNA for the CDR3 is TGCGCCAGCAGCGACGTAGGGCGGGGACAGCGGTCTTTCTTT. Together with reference TRBV5-1 and TRBJ1-1, the CDR3 gives the full variable domain: KAGVTQTPRYLIKTRGQQVTLSCSPISGHRSVSWYQQTPGQGLQFLFEYFSETQRNKGNFPGRFSGRQFSNSRSEMNVSTLELGDSALYLCASSDVGRGQRSFFGQGTRLTVV.

This clone turned up a few times. The chain carries TRBV19 and TRBJ2-5; TRBD2 matches at 9 bases. With 3 bases clipped from V and 5 bases from J, the junction kept 7 bases outside the gene matches. The CDR3 extends over 15 amino acids. The V gene's germline CDR1 is LNHDA and CDR2 SQIVND (reference sequence). CDR3 residues: CASSISGGIGETQYF. The DNA of the CDR3 is TGTGCCAGTAGTATCAGCGGGGGGATCGGGGAGACCCAGTACTTC.

V and J are TRBV3-1 (or the pseudogene TRBV3-2) and TRBJ1-1; 8 bases align to TRBD1. With 3 bases clipped from V and 3 bases from J, the junction kept 3 bases outside the gene matches. This CDR3 spans 14 amino acids. Germline V gene data show CDR1 as LGHDT and CDR2 as YNNKEL (reference sequence). The CDR3 sequence: CASSHQGADTEAFF. CDR3 DNA: TGTGCCAGCAGCCATCAGGGGGCAGACACTGAAGCTTTCTTT.

The J gene is TRBJ2-2, the V gene TRBV29-1; 7 positions agree with TRBD1. Per the germline V gene, CDR1 is SQVTM and CDR2 is ANQGSEA. The CDR3 is 15 residues long. V shed 3 bases and J 5 bases; nucleotides not matched to a gene: 9. The CDR3, as DNA: TGCAGCGTTGACGTGCAGGGGGTACGGACCGGGGAGCTGTTTTTT. Amino acids: CSVDVQGVRTGELFF.

V and J are TRBV10-3 and TRBJ2-3; D gene ambiguous. Trimming stripped 3 bases from V and 1 base from J, with 8 bases between. The CDR3 loop spans 14 amino acids. Germline V gives CDR1 ENHRY, CDR2 SYGVKD. CDR3 in amino acids: CAISDSSGTDTQYF. The CDR3 DNA is TGTGCCATCAGTGATTCCTCGGGCACAGATACGCAGTATTTT.

The genes are TRBV18 and TRBJ1-1, with no clear D. Germline V gene data show CDR1 as KGHSH and CDR2 as LQKENI. This CDR3 has 14 amino acids. The V end lost 3 bases, the J end lost 1 base, and 9 bases lay between the germline ends. CDR3 coding DNA: TGTGCCAGCTCACCTTGGGAGCAGAACACTGAAGCTTTCTTT. Amino acid sequence: CASSPWEQNTEAFF.

V gene TRBV2 combines with J gene TRBJ2-3; TRBD2 matches at 8 bases. Trimming took 5 bases from V and 4 from J; bases not matched to a gene: 8. CDR3 length equals 15 residues. Germline values: CDR1 SNHLY, CDR2 FYNNEI. The DNA for the CDR3 is TGTGCCAGCAGTTCAAGCGGGGGCAGCGCAGATACGCAGTATTTT. Translation gives CASSSSGGSADTQYF.

The gene calls are TRBV21-1 and TRBJ1-2. TRBV21-1 is given as a pseudogene. This CDR3 contains 14 residues. Here the CDR3 reads CASSKASGTGGYTF. CDR3 nucleotides: TGTGCCAGCAGCAAAGCGTCAGGGACTGGTGGCTACACCTTC.

The rearrangement uses TRBV7-9 and TRBJ2-5, with 8 bases that match TRBD2. Germline trimming cut 1 base from V and 2 bases from J; bases unmatched to any gene: 6. The CDR3 is 16 amino acids. CDR1 and CDR2 (germline): SEHNR, FQNEAQ (reference sequence). CDR3 in amino acids: CASSLGSSGFQETQYF. DNA for the CDR3: TGTGCCAGCAGCTTAGGGTCTAGCGGGTTTCAAGAGACCCAGTACTTC.

This chain links TRBV7-6 with TRBJ2-5; a possible D gene is TRBD1 (6 bases). Germline V gene lookup returns CDR1 SGHVS and CDR2 FNYEAQ. V shed 3 bases and J shed 0 bases, with 20 bases lying between them. This CDR3 is 18 amino acids long. The CDR3 DNA follows: TGTGCCAGCAGCTTTGGATCGACGGACAGAGGTTACCAAGAGACCCAGTACTTC. It specifies CASSFGSTDRGYQETQYF.

The J gene is TRBJ2-7, the V gene TRBV7-2, with 9 bases lining up with TRBD1. V was clipped by 4 bases and J by 6 bases; unmatched bases: 10. This CDR3 is built from 15 residues. CDR1 is SGHTA, CDR2 FQGNSA, per germline. The CDR3 loop is CASSSTGTGMVEQYF. Written as DNA, the CDR3 is TGTGCCAGCAGCTCCACCGGGACAGGGATGGTCGAGCAGTACTTC. The full variable domain, rest sourced from reference TRBV7-2 and TRBJ2-7, is GAGVSQSPSNKVTEKGKDVELRCDPISGHTALYWYRQSLGQGLEFLIYFQGNSAPDKSGLPSDRFSAERTGGSVSTLTIQRTQQEDSAVYLCASSSTGTGMVEQYFGPGTRLTVT.

This sequence joins TRBV5-4 and TRBJ1-3, with no clear D. Germline V CDR1 and CDR2: SGHNT, YYREEE (reference sequence). The CDR3 covers 14 residues. Trimming cost V 4 bases and J 0 bases, with 8 bases left between them. CDR3 protein: CASSPGGSGNTIYF. CDR3 coding DNA: TGTGCCAGCAGCCCGGGAGGCTCTGGAAACACCATATATTTT.

This clone was recorded a few times. The J gene is TRBJ2-1, the V gene TRBV30; D gene unclear. CDR1 GTSNPN and CDR2 SVGIG come from the germline V gene (reference sequence). This CDR3 spans 12 amino acids. Deletions cut 2 bases from V and 2 bases from J, with 4 bases between. DNA for the CDR3: TGTGCCTGGAGTTTAGCCTACAATGAGCAGTTCTTC. This codes for CAWSLAYNEQFF.

The genes are TRBV6-6 and TRBJ1-2, with D perhaps matching TRBD1 (6 bases). Germline V CDR1 and CDR2: MNHNY, SVGAGI (reference sequence). The V gene lost 6 bases and the J gene lost 6 bases, with 11 bases spanning the gap. CDR3 length: 12 amino acids. The CDR3 is CASSQQGDGYTF. The DNA for the CDR3 is TGTGCCAGCAGCCAACAGGGCGATGGCTACACCTTC.